The rows below give T cell receptor beta chains drawn from one sample of a study of blood T cell repertoires in COVID-19. TCRdb keeps only in-frame clones here, not all; method: immunoSEQ multiplex PCR. The repertoire holds about 400,000 clones, with about 90% as singletons. Sequences were obtained from PBMCs or T cells enriched from blood (not recorded which). All receptors come from a woman between 18 and 29 years old with acute COVID-19. CDR3s include the opening cysteine and the closing phenylalanine or tryptophan. The order of the fields is clone size, V gene, D gene, J gene, CDR3 protein, CDR3 DNA. A D gene is named only where the DNA matches it firmly. Some rows have no size entry. The others give once, few or many, or a class for an expanded clone.

once	TRBV25-1	TRBD1	TRBJ2-5	CASSEYFGTGGAETQYF	TGTGCCAGCAGTGAATACTTTGGGACAGGGGGCGCAGAGACCCAGTACTTC
.	TRBV12-3/TRBV12-4	.	TRBJ1-1	CASTYTMNTEAFF	TGTGCCAGCACTTATACTATGAACACTGAAGCTTTCTTT
.	TRBV6-5	.	TRBJ2-6	CASSYFGDSGANVLTF	TGTGCCAGCAGTTACTTTGGAGACTCTGGGGCCAACGTCCTGACTTTC
few	TRBV4-1	.	TRBJ2-7	CASSQSGGFYEQYF	TGCGCCAGCAGCCAAAGTGGAGGCTTCTACGAGCAGTACTTC
.	TRBV20-1	TRBD2	TRBJ2-3	CSASLLAGGGGALHTQYF	TGCAGTGCTAGTCTTTTAGCGGGTGGAGGTGGGGCCCTCCATACGCAGTATTTT
.	TRBV5-1	TRBD1	TRBJ1-3	CASSSTPRDRVTGNTIYF	TGCGCCAGCAGCTCAACCCCGCGGGACAGGGTCACTGGAAACACCATATATTTT
.	TRBV4-3	TRBD2	TRBJ2-2	CASSQGREKGELFF	TGCGCCAGCAGCCAAGGGCGGGAGAAGGGGGAGCTGTTTTTT
.	TRBV9	TRBD1	TRBJ1-1	CASSGQNRGTEAFF	TGTGCCAGCAGCGGCCAAAACAGGGGCACTGAAGCTTTCTTT
.	TRBV7-2	TRBD1	TRBJ1-5	CASSLESGGGQPQHF	TGTGCCAGCAGCTTAGAGTCAGGGGGTGGTCAGCCCCAGCATTTT
.	TRBV7-6	TRBD2	TRBJ2-5	CASSLTGTTTYF	TGTGCCAGCAGCTTAACCGGGACTACAACTTACTTC
.	TRBV4-3	.	TRBJ2-5	CASSRGGVETQYF	TGCGCCAGCAGCCGAGGAGGAGTGGAGACCCAGTACTTC
few	TRBV4-1	.	TRBJ2-2	CASSQTGGANTGELFF	TGCGCCAGCAGCCAAACTGGCGGCGCGAACACCGGGGAGCTGTTTTTT
.	TRBV4-2	.	TRBJ2-3	CASSQGLAAGTDTQYF	TGTGCCAGCAGCCAAGGGCTAGCCGCGGGCACAGATACGCAGTATTTT
once	TRBV24-1	.	TRBJ2-2	CATRTSNTGELFF	TGTGCCACCAGGACATCGAACACCGGGGAGCTGTTTTTT
few	TRBV6-5	TRBD1	TRBJ1-2	CASTWTGGSVYTF	TGTGCCAGCACTTGGACAGGGGGATCTGTCTACACCTTC
once	TRBV10-3	TRBD1	TRBJ1-1	CAIRDNRGYETEAFF	TGTGCCATCAGAGACAACAGGGGTTACGAGACTGAAGCTTTCTTT
.	TRBV19	.	TRBJ1-2	CASSIRPKGYTF	TGTGCCAGTAGTATTCGTCCTAAGGGCTACACCTTC
.	TRBV11-2	.	TRBJ2-1	CASRGSDEQFF	TGTGCCAGCAGGGGGAGCGATGAGCAGTTCTTC
.	TRBV3-1/TRBV3-2	TRBD1	TRBJ2-7	CASSPGTGVGFEQYF	TGTGCCAGCAGCCCCGGGACAGGGGTGGGGTTCGAGCAGTACTTC
.	TRBV5-6	TRBD1	TRBJ2-7	CASSLYATGTGEGEQYF	TGTGCCAGCAGCTTGTATGCTACCGGGACAGGGGAAGGGGAGCAGTACTTC
.	TRBV9	.	TRBJ1-1	CASSVGGQNTEAFF	TGTGCCAGCAGCGTAGGCGGACAAAACACTGAAGCTTTCTTT
.	TRBV18	.	TRBJ1-4	CASSPGVGSNEKLFF	TGTGCCAGCTCACCTGGAGTAGGCTCTAATGAAAAACTGTTTTTT
.	TRBV6-5	.	TRBJ2-7	CASSHDFRSYEQYF	TGTGCCAGCAGTCACGACTTCCGTTCCTACGAGCAGTACTTC
.	TRBV5-6	TRBD1	TRBJ1-3	CASSPDRDGNTIYF	TGTGCCAGCAGTCCGGACAGGGACGGAAACACCATATATTTT
.	TRBV15	.	TRBJ2-2	CATSRGRGTGELFF	TGTGCCACCAGCAGAGGTCGGGGCACCGGGGAGCTGTTTTTT
.	TRBV11-2	.	TRBJ1-5	CASSLAGYSNQPQHF	TGTGCCAGCAGCTTAGCGGGGTATAGCAATCAGCCCCAGCATTTT
.	TRBV5-5	.	TRBJ1-1	CASSLGGGGEAFF	TGTGCCAGCAGCTTGGGAGGGGGTGGTGAAGCTTTCTTT
.	TRBV7-9	.	TRBJ1-4	CASSYRAGKEKLFF	TGTGCCAGCAGCTATAGGGCAGGGAAAGAAAAACTGTTTTTT
.	TRBV6-1	.	TRBJ2-7	CASSEISLPYEQYF	TGTGCCAGCAGTGAAATCAGTTTACCCTACGAGCAGTACTTC
.	TRBV6-4	TRBD2	TRBJ2-1	CASSGRLAGGLYNEQFF	TGTGCCAGCAGTGGTCGACTAGCGGGAGGACTCTACAATGAGCAGTTCTTC
.	TRBV7-9	.	TRBJ1-4	CASSAHDRLFVKLFF	TGTGCCAGCAGCGCACACGACAGGCTCTTTGTTAAACTGTTTTTT
.	TRBV19	TRBD2	TRBJ2-1	CASSPWTSSGEQFF	TGTGCCAGTAGCCCTTGGACTAGTTCAGGGGAGCAGTTCTTC
.	TRBV5-1	TRBD1	TRBJ2-5	CASSRDSSQETQYF	TGCGCCAGCAGCCGGGACAGCTCCCAAGAGACCCAGTACTTC
.	TRBV6-4	.	TRBJ1-1	CASSDGQLREAFF	TGTGCCAGCAGTGACGGGCAGCTCAGAGAAGCTTTCTTT
.	TRBV10-2	TRBD2	TRBJ2-1	CASSEIGGVSAYNEQFF	TGCGCCAGCAGTGAGATCGGGGGGGTGTCGGCCTACAATGAGCAGTTCTTC